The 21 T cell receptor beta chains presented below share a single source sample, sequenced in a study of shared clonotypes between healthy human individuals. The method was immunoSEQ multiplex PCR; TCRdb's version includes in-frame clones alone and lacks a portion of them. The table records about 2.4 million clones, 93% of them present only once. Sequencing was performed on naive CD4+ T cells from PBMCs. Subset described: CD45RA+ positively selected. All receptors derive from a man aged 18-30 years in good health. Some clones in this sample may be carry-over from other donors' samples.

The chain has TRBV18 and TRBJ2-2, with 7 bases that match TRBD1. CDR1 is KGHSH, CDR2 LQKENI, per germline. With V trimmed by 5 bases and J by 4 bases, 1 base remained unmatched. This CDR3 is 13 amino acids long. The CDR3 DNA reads TGTGCCAGCTCAACAGGGGTCACCGGGGAGCTGTTTTTT. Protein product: CASSTGVTGELFF. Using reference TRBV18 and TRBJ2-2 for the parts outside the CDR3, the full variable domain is NAGVMQNPRHLVRRRGQEARLRCSPMKGHSHVYWYRQLPEEGLKFMVYLQKENIIDESGMPKERFSAEFPKEGPSILRIQQVVRGDSAAYFCASSTGVTGELFFGEGSRLTVL.

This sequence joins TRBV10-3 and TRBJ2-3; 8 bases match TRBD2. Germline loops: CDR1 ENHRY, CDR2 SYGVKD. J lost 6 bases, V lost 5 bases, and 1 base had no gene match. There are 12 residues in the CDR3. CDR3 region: CAISSGGDTQYF. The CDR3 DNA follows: TGTGCCATCAGTTCGGGAGGGGATACGCAGTATTTT.

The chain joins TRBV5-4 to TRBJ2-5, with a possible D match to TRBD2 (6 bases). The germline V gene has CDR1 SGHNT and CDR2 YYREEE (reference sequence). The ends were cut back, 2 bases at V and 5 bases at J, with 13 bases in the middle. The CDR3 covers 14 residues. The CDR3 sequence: CASSLEAGLETQYF. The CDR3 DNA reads TGTGCCAGCAGCTTAGAGGCGGGACTTGAGACCCAGTACTTC.

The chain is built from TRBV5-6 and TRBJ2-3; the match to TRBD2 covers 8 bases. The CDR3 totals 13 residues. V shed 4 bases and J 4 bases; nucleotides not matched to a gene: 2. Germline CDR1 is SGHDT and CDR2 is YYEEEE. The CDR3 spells CASSNSGADTQYF. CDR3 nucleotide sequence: TGTGCCAGCAGCAATAGCGGGGCAGATACGCAGTATTTT.

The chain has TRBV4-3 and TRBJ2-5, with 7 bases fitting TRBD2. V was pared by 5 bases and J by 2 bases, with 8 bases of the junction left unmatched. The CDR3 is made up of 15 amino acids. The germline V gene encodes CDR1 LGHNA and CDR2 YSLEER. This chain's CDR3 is CASSAAPSGQETQYF. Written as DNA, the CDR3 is TGCGCCAGCAGCGCAGCCCCTAGCGGACAAGAGACCCAGTACTTC.

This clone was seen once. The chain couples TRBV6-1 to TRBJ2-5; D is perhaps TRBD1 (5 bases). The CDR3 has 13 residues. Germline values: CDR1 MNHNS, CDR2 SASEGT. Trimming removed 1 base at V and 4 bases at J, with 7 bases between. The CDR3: CASSEDRTETQYF. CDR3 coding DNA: TGTGCCAGCAGTGAAGACAGGACAGAGACCCAGTACTTC.

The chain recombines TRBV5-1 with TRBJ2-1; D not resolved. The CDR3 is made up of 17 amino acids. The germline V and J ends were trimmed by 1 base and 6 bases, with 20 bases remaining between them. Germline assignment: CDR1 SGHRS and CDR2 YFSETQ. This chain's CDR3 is CASSLLGTVGLGNEQFF. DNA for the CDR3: TGCGCCAGCAGCTTGTTGGGCACCGTGGGCCTCGGCAATGAGCAGTTCTTC. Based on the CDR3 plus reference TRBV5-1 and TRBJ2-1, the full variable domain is KAGVTQTPRYLIKTRGQQVTLSCSPISGHRSVSWYQQTPGQGLQFLFEYFSETQRNKGNFPGRFSGRQFSNSRSEMNVSTLELGDSALYLCASSLLGTVGLGNEQFFGPGTRLTVL.

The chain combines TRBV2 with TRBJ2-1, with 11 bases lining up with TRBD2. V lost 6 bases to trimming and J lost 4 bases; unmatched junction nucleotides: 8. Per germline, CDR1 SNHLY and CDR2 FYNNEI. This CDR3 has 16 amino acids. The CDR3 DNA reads TGTGCCAGCAGCGGGACGGCTAGCGGGGGGTACAATGAGCAGTTCTTC. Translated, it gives CASSGTASGGYNEQFF.

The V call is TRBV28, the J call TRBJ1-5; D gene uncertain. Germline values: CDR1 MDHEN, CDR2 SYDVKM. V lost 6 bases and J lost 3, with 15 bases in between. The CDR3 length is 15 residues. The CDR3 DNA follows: TGTGCCAGCAGAATAATCGGGCCAGACAATCAGCCCCAGCATTTT. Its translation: CASRIIGPDNQPQHF.

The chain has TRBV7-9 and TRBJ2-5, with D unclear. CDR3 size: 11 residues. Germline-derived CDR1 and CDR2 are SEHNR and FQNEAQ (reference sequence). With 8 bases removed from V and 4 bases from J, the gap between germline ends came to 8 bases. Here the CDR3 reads CASPLGETQYF. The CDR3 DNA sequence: TGTGCCAGCCCTCTAGGAGAGACCCAGTACTTC.

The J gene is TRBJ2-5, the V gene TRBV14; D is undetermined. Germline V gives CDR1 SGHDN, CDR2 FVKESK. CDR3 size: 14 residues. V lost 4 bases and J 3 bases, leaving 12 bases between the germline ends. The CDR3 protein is CASSPPGWEETQYF. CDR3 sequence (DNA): TGTGCCAGCAGCCCTCCGGGCTGGGAAGAGACCCAGTACTTC.

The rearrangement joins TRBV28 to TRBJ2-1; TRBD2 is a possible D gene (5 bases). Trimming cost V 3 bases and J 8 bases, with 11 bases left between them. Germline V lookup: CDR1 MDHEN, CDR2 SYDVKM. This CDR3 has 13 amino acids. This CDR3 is CASSLVTRDEQFF. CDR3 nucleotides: TGTGCCAGCAGTTTGGTTACGAGGGATGAGCAGTTCTTC.

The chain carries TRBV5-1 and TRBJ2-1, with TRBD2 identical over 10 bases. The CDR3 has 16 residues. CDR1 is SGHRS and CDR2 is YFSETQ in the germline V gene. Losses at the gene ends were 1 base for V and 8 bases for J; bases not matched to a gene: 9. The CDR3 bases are TGCGCCAGCAGCTTGTCTGGGCTAGCGGGAGCCGATGAGCAGTTCTTC. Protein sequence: CASSLSGLAGADEQFF. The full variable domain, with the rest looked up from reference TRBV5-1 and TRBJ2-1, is KAGVTQTPRYLIKTRGQQVTLSCSPISGHRSVSWYQQTPGQGLQFLFEYFSETQRNKGNFPGRFSGRQFSNSRSEMNVSTLELGDSALYLCASSLSGLAGADEQFFGPGTRLTVL.

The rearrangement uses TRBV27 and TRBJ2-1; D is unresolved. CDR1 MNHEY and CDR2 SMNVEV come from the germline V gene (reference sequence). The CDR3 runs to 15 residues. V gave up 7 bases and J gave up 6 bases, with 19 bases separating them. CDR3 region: CASILRAAPGNEQFF. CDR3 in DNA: TGTGCCAGCATCCTTCGGGCAGCTCCCGGCAATGAGCAGTTCTTC.

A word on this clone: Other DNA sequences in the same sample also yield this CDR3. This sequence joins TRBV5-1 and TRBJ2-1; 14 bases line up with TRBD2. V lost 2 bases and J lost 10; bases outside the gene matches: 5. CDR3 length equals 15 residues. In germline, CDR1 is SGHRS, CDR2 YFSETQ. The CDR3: CASSFGLAGGEEQFF. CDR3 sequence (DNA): TGCGCCAGCAGCTTTGGACTAGCGGGAGGTGAGGAGCAGTTCTTC.

DNA for the CDR3: TGTGCCAGCAGTCCCCGGGGAAGAGGCTACACCTTC. It is translated as CASSPRGRGYTF. The J gene is TRBJ1-2, the V gene TRBV6-5; unclear D gene. V gave up 5 bases and J gave up 8 bases, with 12 bases separating them. The CDR3 is 12 residues long. The germline V gene encodes CDR1 MNHEY and CDR2 SVGAGI.

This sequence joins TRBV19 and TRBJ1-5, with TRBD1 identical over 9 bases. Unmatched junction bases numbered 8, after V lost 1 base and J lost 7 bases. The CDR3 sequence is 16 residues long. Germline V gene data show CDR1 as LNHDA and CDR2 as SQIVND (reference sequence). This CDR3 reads CASSIVTGGMEQPQHF. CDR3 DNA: TGTGCCAGTAGTATAGTCACAGGGGGCATGGAACAGCCCCAGCATTTT.

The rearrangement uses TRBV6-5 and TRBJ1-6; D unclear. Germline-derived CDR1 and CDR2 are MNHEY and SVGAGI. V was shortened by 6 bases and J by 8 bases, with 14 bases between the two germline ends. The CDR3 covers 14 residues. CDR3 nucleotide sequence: TGTGCCAGCAGATCCGCAGGCGGCCATTCACCCCTCCACTTT. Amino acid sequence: CASRSAGGHSPLHF.

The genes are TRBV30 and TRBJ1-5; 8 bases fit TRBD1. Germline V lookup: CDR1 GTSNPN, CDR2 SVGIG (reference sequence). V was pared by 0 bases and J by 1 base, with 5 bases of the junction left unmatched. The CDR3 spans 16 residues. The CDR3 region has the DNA TGTGCCTGGAGTGTATCCCGGACAGGGAGCAATCAGCCCCAGCATTTT. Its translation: CAWSVSRTGSNQPQHF.

This CDR3 is CASRRDAGVAYEQYF. CDR3 nucleotide sequence: TGTGCCAGCAGGCGAGACGCGGGAGTGGCCTACGAGCAGTACTTC. The V and J genes are TRBV7-2 and TRBJ2-7; 7 nucleotides align to TRBD2. V was clipped by 6 bases and J by 2 bases; unmatched bases: 10. Germline CDR1 reads SGHTA; CDR2 reads FQGNSA. This CDR3 spans 15 amino acids.

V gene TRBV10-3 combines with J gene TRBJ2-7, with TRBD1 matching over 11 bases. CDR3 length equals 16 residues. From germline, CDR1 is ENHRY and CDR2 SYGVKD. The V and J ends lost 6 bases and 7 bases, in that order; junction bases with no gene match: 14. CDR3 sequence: CAIRQTGTGGMLEQYF. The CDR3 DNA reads TGTGCCATCAGACAAACCGGGACAGGGGGAATGCTGGAGCAGTACTTC.